This passage covers 24 T cell receptor beta chains from one sample sequenced in a study of technical replicates of blood from a handful of donors. Sequencing used immunoSEQ multiplex PCR; TCRdb keeps in-frame clones, though not all of them. Of tens of thousands of clones listed, 94% are singletons. The specimen was T cells isolated from PBMCs. The receptors were sampled from a human donor in good health.

This clone was observed once. The chain carries TRBV5-4 and TRBJ1-1; tentatively, D is TRBD1 (5 bases). Looked up from germline, CDR1 is SGHNT and CDR2 is YYREEE (reference sequence). The V end lost 8 bases, the J end lost 1 base, and 15 bases lay between the germline ends. The CDR3 extends over 14 amino acids. CDR3 protein: CASTAFQGNTEAFF. CDR3 DNA: TGTGCCAGTACCGCTTTCCAGGGGAACACTGAAGCTTTCTTT.

The chain employs TRBV6-5 and TRBJ1-1, with TRBD1 matching over 7 bases. The length of the CDR3 is 15 residues. Looked up from germline, CDR1 is MNHEY and CDR2 is SVGAGI. With V trimmed by 5 bases and J by 4 bases, 10 bases remained unmatched. This chain's CDR3 is CASSKPTTGATEAFF. The CDR3 DNA follows: TGTGCCAGCAGTAAACCCACCACAGGGGCCACTGAAGCTTTCTTT.

The V call is TRBV19, the J call TRBJ1-5, with 11 bases identical to TRBD1. CDR3 length equals 15 residues. From germline, CDR1 is LNHDA and CDR2 SQIVND (reference sequence). Trimming cost V 6 bases and J 6 bases; bases outside gene matches: 7. The CDR3 DNA is TGTGCCAGTAGGCTCGGGACAGGGGGAGGTCAGCCCCAGCATTTT. This encodes CASRLGTGGGQPQHF. Based on the CDR3 plus reference TRBV19 and TRBJ1-5, the full variable domain is DGGITQSPKYLFRKEGQNVTLSCEQNLNHDAMYWYRQDPGQGLRLIYYSQIVNDFQKGDIAEGYSVSREKKESFPLTVTSAQKNPTAFYLCASRLGTGGGQPQHFGDGTRLSIL.

The chain carries TRBV27 and TRBJ2-6; D is unclear. The length of the CDR3 is 16 residues. Germline V gene lookup returns CDR1 MNHEY and CDR2 SMNVEV (reference sequence). V was pared by 6 bases and J by 0 bases, with 12 bases between. As DNA, the CDR3 is TGTGCCAGCAGCCCAGGTGATGGCTCTGGGGCCAACGTCCTGACTTTC. Translation: CASSPGDGSGANVLTF.

J is TRBJ2-7 and V is TRBV28; 9 bases map to TRBD1. The CDR3 length is 14 residues. The V gene's germline CDR1 is MDHEN and CDR2 SYDVKM. V lost 5 bases to trimming and J lost 7 bases; unmatched junction nucleotides: 9. The CDR3 bases are TGTGCCAGCAGTAGATTCGGACAGGGGAATGAGCAGTACTTC. This encodes CASSRFGQGNEQYF.

V gene TRBV9 combines with J gene TRBJ1-6; 9 bases agree with TRBD1. From germline, CDR1 is SGDLS and CDR2 YYNGEE. This CDR3 has 14 amino acids. With V trimmed by 3 bases and J by 10 bases, 5 bases remained unmatched. The CDR3 sequence: CASSARTGDSPLHF. The CDR3 DNA reads as TGTGCCAGCAGCGCGCGGACAGGGGACTCACCCCTCCACTTT.

V usage is TRBV5-1 and J usage is TRBJ2-7, with 11 nucleotides matching TRBD1. CDR3 length equals 16 residues. Germline lookup yields CDR1 SGHRS and CDR2 YFSETQ. Trimming at V came to 4 bases and at J to 5 bases, leaving 11 bases not matched to a gene. DNA of the CDR3: TGCGCCAGCAGCATTTCCCGGGACAGGGGGTCGCACGAGCAGTACTTC. This sequence encodes CASSISRDRGSHEQYF. Complete variable domain (other parts from reference TRBV5-1 and TRBJ2-7): KAGVTQTPRYLIKTRGQQVTLSCSPISGHRSVSWYQQTPGQGLQFLFEYFSETQRNKGNFPGRFSGRQFSNSRSEMNVSTLELGDSALYLCASSISRDRGSHEQYFGPGTRLTVT.

The chain carries TRBV19 and TRBJ1-2, with D maybe TRBD1 (6 bases). Between the trimmed V and J ends, which lost 1 base and 5 bases, there was a span of 14 bases. The CDR3 consists of 15 residues. CDR1 is LNHDA and CDR2 is SQIVND in the germline V gene (reference sequence). CDR3: CASSIGQVISYGYTF. The CDR3, as DNA: TGTGCCAGTAGTATAGGACAGGTGATATCGTATGGCTACACCTTC.

The V call is TRBV4-1, the J call TRBJ2-5; TRBD1 matches at 7 bases. The V segment lost 4 bases and the J segment 3 bases; nucleotides outside the gene matches: 5. The CDR3 contains 14 residues. The V gene's germline CDR1 is MGHRA and CDR2 YSYEKL. CDR3 loop: CASSRLGQEETQYF. The CDR3 DNA sequence: TGCGCCAGCAGCCGGTTAGGACAGGAAGAGACCCAGTACTTC.

The rearrangement uses TRBV28 and TRBJ2-1, with TRBD2 matching over 9 bases. The CDR3 consists of 18 residues. In germline, CDR1 is MDHEN, CDR2 SYDVKM. With V trimmed by 5 bases and J by 0 bases, 11 bases remained unmatched. CDR3 region: CASSPTSLSGSSYNEQFF. CDR3 nucleotide sequence: TGTGCCAGCAGTCCGACCTCCCTTAGCGGGAGCTCCTACAATGAGCAGTTCTTC.

The J gene is TRBJ2-7, the V gene TRBV27; a weak D match, TRBD1 (5 bases). The length of the CDR3 is 13 residues. V shed 2 bases and J shed 6 bases, with 11 bases lying between them. Germline V gene lookup returns CDR1 MNHEY and CDR2 SMNVEV (reference sequence). The CDR3 DNA follows: TGTGCCAGCAGTTTACAAGGGGTACGCGAGCAGTACTTC. It codes for CASSLQGVREQYF.

The V call is TRBV28, the J call TRBJ1-1, with 7 bases identical to TRBD1. Germline values: CDR1 MDHEN, CDR2 SYDVKM. CDR3 length equals 13 residues. V shed 7 bases and J 1 base; nucleotides not matched to a gene: 3. This CDR3 is CASTRDRNTEAFF. DNA for the CDR3: TGTGCCAGCACCCGGGACAGGAACACTGAAGCTTTCTTT.

V and J are TRBV19 and TRBJ2-3, with 11 positions matching TRBD2. J was trimmed by 2 bases and V by 6 bases; bases with no gene match: 7. CDR1 is LNHDA, CDR2 SQIVND, per germline (reference sequence). The CDR3 loop spans 16 amino acids. The CDR3 is CASSITSGGSTDTQYF. CDR3 in DNA: TGTGCCAGTAGCATAACTAGCGGGGGCTCCACAGATACGCAGTATTTT.

The chain recombines TRBV30 with TRBJ2-3, with 7 nucleotides matching TRBD1. The CDR3 totals 14 residues. Losses at the gene ends were 2 bases for V and 3 bases for J; bases not matched to a gene: 5. Germline V gene sequence: CDR1 GTSNPN, CDR2 SVGIG (reference sequence). The CDR3 DNA follows: TGTGCCTGGAGTCGACAGGGATGGACAGATACGCAGTATTTT. It codes for CAWSRQGWTDTQYF.

This sequence joins TRBV19 and TRBJ1-1; TRBD1 agrees at 8 bases. Germline CDR1 and CDR2: LNHDA and SQIVND (reference sequence). V dropped 8 bases and J dropped 1; count of bases not matched to a gene: 12. The CDR3 contains 16 residues. The CDR3 loop reads CASCFRGRRSNTEAFF. In DNA, the CDR3 is TGTGCCAGTTGCTTCAGGGGGCGTAGGTCGAACACTGAAGCTTTCTTT. The whole variable domain, filled in from reference TRBV19 and TRBJ1-1, reads DGGITQSPKYLFRKEGQNVTLSCEQNLNHDAMYWYRQDPGQGLRLIYYSQIVNDFQKGDIAEGYSVSREKKESFPLTVTSAQKNPTAFYLCASCFRGRRSNTEAFFGQGTRLTVV.

The J gene is TRBJ1-4, the V gene TRBV10-1; D is uncertain. The germline CDR1 and CDR2 sequences are WNHNN and SYGVQD (reference sequence). The CDR3 contains 14 residues. Deletions cut 5 bases from V and 5 bases from J, with 12 bases between. The CDR3 nucleotides are TGCGCCAGCAGTCGGGGAGGTGAAAATGAAAAACTGTTTTTT. This codes for CASSRGGENEKLFF.

The J gene is TRBJ2-1, the V gene TRBV7-9; perhaps TRBD1 as D (5 bases). In germline, CDR1 is SEHNR, CDR2 FQNEAQ (reference sequence). This CDR3 region has 12 residues. V lost 11 bases to trimming and J lost 8 bases, with 16 bases between them. The CDR3 reads CASSDRMDEQFF. DNA for the CDR3: TGTGCCTCATCAGACAGAATGGATGAGCAGTTCTTC. Variable domain in full (rest from reference TRBV7-9 and TRBJ2-1): DTGVSQNPRHKITKRGQNVTFRCDPISEHNRLYWYRQTLGQGPEFLTYFQNEAQLEKSRLLSDRFSAERPKGSFSTLEIQRTEQGDSAMYLCASSDRMDEQFFGPGTRLTVL.

This sequence joins TRBV7-2 and TRBJ1-5; D uncertain. The length of the CDR3 is 13 residues. Germline V gene lookup returns CDR1 SGHTA and CDR2 FQGNSA. The V and J ends lost 3 bases and 7 bases respectively, with 10 bases between them. The CDR3 protein is CASSFLGEQPQHF. The CDR3 coding sequence is TGTGCCAGCAGCTTCCTTGGTGAGCAGCCCCAGCATTTT.

The J gene is TRBJ1-2, the V gene TRBV5-4; 7 bases agree with TRBD1. After removal of 2 bases from V and 7 bases from J, the junction contained 5 bases not matched to a gene. CDR1 and CDR2 from the germline V gene are SGHNT and YYREEE (reference sequence). The CDR3 runs 13 residues. The CDR3 nucleotides read TGTGCCAGCAGCTTAAGAGGGGGCATTGGCTACACCTTC. It translates to CASSLRGGIGYTF.

This clone was seen a single time. This chain links TRBV15 with TRBJ2-3, with D perhaps TRBD2 (6 bases). Germline values: CDR1 LNHNV, CDR2 YYDKDF (reference sequence). V was pared by 3 bases and J by 3 bases, with 13 bases between. The CDR3 has 15 amino acids. The CDR3, as DNA: TGTGCCACCAGCAGGGGGTTGGGACTGACAGATACGCAGTATTTT. Protein: CATSRGLGLTDTQYF.

J is TRBJ1-1 and V is TRBV6-5; possibly TRBD1 for D (5 bases). V lost 2 bases to trimming and J lost 8 bases, with 12 bases between them. Germline CDR1 MNHEY, CDR2 SVGAGI. The CDR3 length is 13 residues. The CDR3 protein is CASSYGDSQEAFF. CDR3 DNA sequence: TGTGCCAGCAGTTACGGTGACAGCCAAGAAGCTTTCTTT.

The chain joins TRBV16 to TRBJ2-1, with 8 bases lining up with TRBD1. The CDR3 consists of 15 residues. Germline V gives CDR1 KGHSY, CDR2 FQNENV. Trimming at V came to 0 bases and at J to 4 bases, leaving 2 bases not matched to a gene. CDR3 residues: CASSQSTGGYNEQFF. CDR3 nucleotide sequence: TGTGCCAGCAGCCAATCAACAGGGGGTTACAATGAGCAGTTCTTC.

The J gene is TRBJ2-7, the V gene TRBV2, with 8 bases aligning to TRBD1. With V trimmed by 3 bases and J by 7 bases, 5 bases remained unmatched. This CDR3 region has 13 residues. Germline V gene data show CDR1 as SNHLY and CDR2 as FYNNEI. The CDR3, as DNA: TGTGCCAGCAGTGATAACAGGGGGAGGGAGCAGTACTTC. It codes for CASSDNRGREQYF.

V and J are TRBV19 and TRBJ1-5; no firm D call. Germline V gives CDR1 LNHDA, CDR2 SQIVND (reference sequence). V gave up 7 bases and J gave up 4 bases, with 17 bases separating them. This CDR3 has 15 amino acids. The CDR3 sequence is CASKPHVVRNQPQHF. The CDR3 bases are TGTGCCAGTAAACCCCATGTTGTGAGGAATCAGCCCCAGCATTTT.